These 10 T cell receptor beta chains were all obtained from the same sample, sequenced in a study of human T cells and chemical hapten exposure. The sample's time point: patch test 1, 2 weeks after DPC sensitization. The treatment is: therapeutic diphenylcyclopropenone sensitization with weekly scalp DPC. TCRdb passed the RACE reads through MiXCR, listing each CDR3 protein once. Of 150,000 to 200,000 distinct CDR3 sequences in the sample, approximately 20% were seen once. This specimen consisted of whole blood, obtained in connection with sensitization to the hapten diphenylcyclopropenone (DPC). These receptors came from a woman between 45 and 60 years old with alopecia areata. Some clones in this sample may be carry-over from other donors' samples.

V gene TRBV29-1 combines with J gene TRBJ1-1; 10 bases fit TRBD1. Germline CDR1 is SQVTM and CDR2 is ANQGSEA. The CDR3 totals 14 residues. V was clipped by 7 bases and J by 1 base; unmatched bases: 6. The DNA for the CDR3 is TGCAGCGGGGACAGGGGAGGATCGAACACTGAAGCTTTCTTT. Translation gives CSGDRGGSNTEAFF.

CDR3 sequence (DNA): TGCAGCGTTGTTTTGGTATACAATGAGCAGTTCTTC. Translation gives CSVVLVYNEQFF. V is TRBV29-1 and J is TRBJ2-1; D is uncertain. Trimming took off 4 bases at V and 4 bases at J, with 8 bases between the two ends. Germline V lookup: CDR1 SQVTM, CDR2 ANQGSEA. The CDR3 is 12 amino acids.

At least ten counts were recorded for this clonotype. At one of its ends the junction is not consistent with the germline gene, which may arise from a read error. V and J are TRBV12-3 or TRBV12-4 and TRBJ1-1; D possibly corresponds to TRBD1 (5 bases). The CDR3 has 13 residues. The CDR3 region is CASSLTENTEAFF. In DNA, the CDR3 is TGCGCCAGCAGCTTGACAGAGAACACTGAAGCTTTCTTT.

The genes are TRBV7-9 and TRBJ2-1, with 12 nucleotides matching TRBD2. This CDR3 comprises 16 residues. Looked up from germline, CDR1 is SEHNR and CDR2 is FQNEAQ (reference sequence). J gave up 3 bases and V 5 bases, and 5 bases lay outside the gene matches. The CDR3 sequence: CASSPRTSGNYNEQFF. The CDR3 nucleotides are TGTGCCAGCAGCCCGCGGACTAGCGGGAACTACAATGAGCAGTTCTTC.

The chain joins TRBV9 to TRBJ2-5, with 8 positions matching TRBD2. With 0 bases clipped from V and 4 bases from J, the junction kept 8 bases outside the gene matches. The CDR3 is 16 residues long. Per the germline V gene, CDR1 is SGDLS and CDR2 is YYNGEE. CDR3 DNA: TGTGCCAGCAGCGTAGCCCTAGGACTAGCTAGAGAGACCCAGTACTTC. Translating gives CASSVALGLARETQYF.

This clonotype was seen a few times. V and J are TRBV5-1 and TRBJ2-7; 7 bases agree with TRBD2. The CDR3 contains 17 residues. Germline CDR1 and CDR2: SGHRS and YFSETQ. With 1 base clipped from V and 5 bases from J, the junction kept 15 bases outside the gene matches. CDR3 loop: CASSLPPSGNTPHEQYF. For the CDR3, the DNA is TGCGCCAGCAGCTTGCCCCCTAGCGGTAACACCCCCCACGAGCAGTACTTC.

The chain employs TRBV29-1 and TRBJ2-2; D remains ambiguous. CDR1 is SQVTM and CDR2 is ANQGSEA in the germline V gene. Trimming shortened V by 1 base and J by 6 bases, and 6 bases separated the two germline ends. There are 12 residues in the CDR3. The CDR3 bases are TGCAGCGTTGAAGTTATCCCCGGGGAGCTGTTTTTT. It is translated as CSVEVIPGELFF.

This chain connects TRBV2 to TRBJ1-3, with D possibly being TRBD1 (6 bases). The CDR3 sequence is 14 residues long. Germline loops: CDR1 SNHLY, CDR2 FYNNEI. The V gene lost 6 bases and the J gene lost 0 bases, with 9 bases spanning the gap. CDR3 in DNA: TGTGCCAGCAGGCGGGACACCTCTGGAAACACCATATATTTT. This sequence encodes CASRRDTSGNTIYF.

This clonotype turned up a few times. V and J are TRBV5-1 and TRBJ1-6, with D perhaps matching TRBD1 (5 bases). V was pared by 0 bases and J by 9 bases, with 10 bases between. The CDR3 has 14 amino acids. Germline CDR1 and CDR2: SGHRS and YFSETQ. The CDR3 sequence: CASSLGAGSSPLHF. CDR3 DNA sequence: TGCGCCAGCAGCTTGGGGGCAGGGTCTTCACCCCTCCACTTT.

This clonotype turned up a few times. V gene TRBV27 combines with J gene TRBJ1-5; D is undetermined. This CDR3 is built from 16 residues. Trimming took 5 bases from V and 3 from J, leaving 17 bases between them. Per the germline V gene, CDR1 is MNHEY and CDR2 is SMNVEV (reference sequence). The CDR3 sequence is CASSPPPGPNNQPQHF. The CDR3 nucleotides read TGTGCCAGCAGTCCGCCCCCCGGGCCAAACAATCAGCCCCAGCATTTT.